This TCR beta chain derives from a study of PD-1 blockade in mismatch repair-deficient tumors. Some clones are missing from TCRdb's copy, which holds only in-frame ones; the method was immunoSEQ multiplex PCR. Of approximately 130,000 clones in the sample, 86% are singletons; the top ten hold roughly 13%. Trimming removed 6 bases from V and 7 bases from J; junction bases left unmatched: 6. Germline CDR1 and CDR2: SGHTA and FQGNSA. The CDR3 covers 13 residues. This chain uses TRBV7-2 with TRBJ2-7; TRBD2 matches at 10 bases. The specimen comprised peripheral blood, sampled 44 weeks after starting pembrolizumab. The TCR was taken from an adult with mismatch repair-deficient cancer. CDR3 protein: CASSFSGRREQYF. The CDR3 DNA reads TGTGCCAGCAGTTTTAGCGGGAGGAGGGAGCAGTACTTC. Supplemented by reference TRBV7-2 and TRBJ2-7, the full variable domain reads GAGVSQSPSNKVTEKGKDVELRCDPISGHTALYWYRQSLGQGLEFLIYFQGNSAPDKSGLPSDRFSAERTGGSVSTLTIQRTQQEDSAVYLCASSFSGRREQYFGPGTRLTVT.